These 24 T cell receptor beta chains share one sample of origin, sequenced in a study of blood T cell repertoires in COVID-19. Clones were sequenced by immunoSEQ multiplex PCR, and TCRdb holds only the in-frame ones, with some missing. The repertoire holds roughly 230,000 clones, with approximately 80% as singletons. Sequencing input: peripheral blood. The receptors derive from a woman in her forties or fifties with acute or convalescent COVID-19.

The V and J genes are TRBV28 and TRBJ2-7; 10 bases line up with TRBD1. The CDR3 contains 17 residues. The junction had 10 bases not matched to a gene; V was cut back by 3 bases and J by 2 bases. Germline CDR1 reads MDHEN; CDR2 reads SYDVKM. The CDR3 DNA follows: TGTGCCAGCAGTTTTTCCCGGGACAGGGGTCTGCCCTACGAGCAGTACTTC. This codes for CASSFSRDRGLPYEQYF.

The CDR3 here is CASSPRERGVPHTGELFF. The CDR3 nucleotides read TGTGCCAGCTCTCCCCGAGAGCGGGGGGTCCCCCACACCGGGGAGCTGTTTTTT. The V and J genes are TRBV18 and TRBJ2-2, with 9 bases identical to TRBD2. Germline V gene sequence: CDR1 KGHSH, CDR2 LQKENI. V lost 6 bases to trimming and J lost 3 bases; unmatched junction nucleotides: 14. The CDR3 extends over 18 amino acids.

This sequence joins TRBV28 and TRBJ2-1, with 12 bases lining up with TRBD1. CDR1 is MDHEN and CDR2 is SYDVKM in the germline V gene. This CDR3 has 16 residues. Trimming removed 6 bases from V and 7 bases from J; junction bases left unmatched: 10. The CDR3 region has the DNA TGTGCCAGCAGAATTCCGGGACAGGGGGCGGATAATGAGCAGTTCTTC. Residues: CASRIPGQGADNEQFF. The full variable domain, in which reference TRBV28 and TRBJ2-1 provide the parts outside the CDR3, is DVKVTQSSRYLVKRTGEKVFLECVQDMDHENMFWYRQDPGLGLRLIYFSYDVKMKEKGDIPEGYSVSREKKERFSLILESASTNQTSMYLCASRIPGQGADNEQFFGPGTRLTVL.

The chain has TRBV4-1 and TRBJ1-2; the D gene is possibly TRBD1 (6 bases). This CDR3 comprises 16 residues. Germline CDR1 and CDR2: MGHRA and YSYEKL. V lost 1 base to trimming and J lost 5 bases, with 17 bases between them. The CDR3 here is CASSQGAYRVYYGYTF. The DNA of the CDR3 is TGCGCCAGCAGCCAAGGGGCCTACAGGGTTTATTATGGCTACACCTTC.

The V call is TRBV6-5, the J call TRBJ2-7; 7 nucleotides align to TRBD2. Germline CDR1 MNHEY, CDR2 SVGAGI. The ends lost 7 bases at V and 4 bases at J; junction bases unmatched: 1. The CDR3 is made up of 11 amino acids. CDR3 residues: CASTSGYEQYF. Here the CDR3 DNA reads TGTGCCAGCACTAGCGGATACGAGCAGTACTTC.

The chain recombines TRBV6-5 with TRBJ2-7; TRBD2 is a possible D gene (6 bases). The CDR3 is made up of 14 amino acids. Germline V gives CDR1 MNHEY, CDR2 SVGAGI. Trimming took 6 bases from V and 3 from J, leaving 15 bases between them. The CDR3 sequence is CASSSPGEGYEQYF. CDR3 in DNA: TGTGCCAGCAGCTCACCGGGAGAGGGCTACGAGCAGTACTTC.

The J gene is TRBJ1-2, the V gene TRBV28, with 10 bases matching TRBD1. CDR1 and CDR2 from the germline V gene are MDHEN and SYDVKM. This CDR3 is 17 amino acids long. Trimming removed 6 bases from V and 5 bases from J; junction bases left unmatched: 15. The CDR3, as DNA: TGTGCCAGCAGCCAGACAGGGGGCGGCCTTGGGATTTATGGCTACACCTTC. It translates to CASSQTGGGLGIYGYTF.

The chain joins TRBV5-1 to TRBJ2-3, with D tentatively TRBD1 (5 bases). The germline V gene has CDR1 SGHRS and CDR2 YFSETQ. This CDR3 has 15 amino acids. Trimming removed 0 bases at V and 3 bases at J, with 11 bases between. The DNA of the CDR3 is TGCGCCAGCAGCTTGGAGGGGTCCCAAACAGATACGCAGTATTTT. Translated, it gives CASSLEGSQTDTQYF.

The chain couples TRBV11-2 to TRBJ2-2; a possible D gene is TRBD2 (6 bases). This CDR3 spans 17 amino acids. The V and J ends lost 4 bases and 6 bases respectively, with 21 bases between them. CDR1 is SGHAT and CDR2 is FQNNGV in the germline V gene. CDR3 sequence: CASSSRGPSREAGELFF. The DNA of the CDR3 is TGTGCCAGCAGCTCCCGAGGGCCCTCAAGGGAGGCCGGGGAGCTGTTTTTT. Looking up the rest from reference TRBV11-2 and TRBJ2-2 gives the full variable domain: EAGVAQSPRYKIIEKRQSVAFWCNPISGHATLYWYQQILGQGPKLLIQFQNNGVVDDSQLPKDRFSAERLKGVDSTLKIQPAKLEDSAVYLCASSSRGPSREAGELFFGEGSRLTVL.

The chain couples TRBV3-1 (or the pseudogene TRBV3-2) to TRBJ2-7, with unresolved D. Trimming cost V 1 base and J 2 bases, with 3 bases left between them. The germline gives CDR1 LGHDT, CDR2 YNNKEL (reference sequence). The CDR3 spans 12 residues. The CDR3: CASSQVTYEQYF. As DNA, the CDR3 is TGTGCCAGCAGCCAAGTAACCTACGAGCAGTACTTC.

In nucleotides, the CDR3 is TGTGCCAGCAGTGCCCGACGGGATAACTACTATGGCTACACCTTC. Translated: CASSARRDNYYGYTF. This sequence joins TRBV2 and TRBJ1-2; no clear D. This CDR3 has 15 amino acids. Trimming took off 4 bases at V and 3 bases at J, with 15 bases between the two ends. CDR1 is SNHLY and CDR2 is FYNNEI in the germline V gene.

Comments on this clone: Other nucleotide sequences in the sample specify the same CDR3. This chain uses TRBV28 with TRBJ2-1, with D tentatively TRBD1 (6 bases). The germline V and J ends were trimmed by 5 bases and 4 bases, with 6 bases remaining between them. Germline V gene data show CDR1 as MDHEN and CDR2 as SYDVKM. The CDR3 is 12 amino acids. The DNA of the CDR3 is TGTGCCAGCAGTACAGGGTACAATGAGCAGTTCTTC. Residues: CASSTGYNEQFF.

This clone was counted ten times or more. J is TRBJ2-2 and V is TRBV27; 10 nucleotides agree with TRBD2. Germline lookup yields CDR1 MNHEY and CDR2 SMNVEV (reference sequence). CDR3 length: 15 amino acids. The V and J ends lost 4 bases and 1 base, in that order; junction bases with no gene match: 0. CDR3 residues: CASSSSGGNTGELFF. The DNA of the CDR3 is TGTGCCAGCAGTTCTAGCGGGGGGAACACCGGGGAGCTGTTTTTT.

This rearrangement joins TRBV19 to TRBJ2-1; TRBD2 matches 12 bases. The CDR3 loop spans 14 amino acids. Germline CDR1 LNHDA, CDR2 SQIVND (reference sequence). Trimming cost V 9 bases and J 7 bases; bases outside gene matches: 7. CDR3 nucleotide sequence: TGTGCCAGCGACCTAGCGGGGGGGAGGAATGAGCAGTTCTTC. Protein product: CASDLAGGRNEQFF. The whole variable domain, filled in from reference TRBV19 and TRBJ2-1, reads DGGITQSPKYLFRKEGQNVTLSCEQNLNHDAMYWYRQDPGQGLRLIYYSQIVNDFQKGDIAEGYSVSREKKESFPLTVTSAQKNPTAFYLCASDLAGGRNEQFFGPGTRLTVL.

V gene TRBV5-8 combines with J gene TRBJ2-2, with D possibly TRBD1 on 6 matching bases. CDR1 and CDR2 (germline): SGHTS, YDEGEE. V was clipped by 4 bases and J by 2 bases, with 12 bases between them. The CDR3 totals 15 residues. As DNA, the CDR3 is TGTGCCAGCAGCCCTCGACAGGTCAACACCGGGGAGCTGTTTTTT. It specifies CASSPRQVNTGELFF.

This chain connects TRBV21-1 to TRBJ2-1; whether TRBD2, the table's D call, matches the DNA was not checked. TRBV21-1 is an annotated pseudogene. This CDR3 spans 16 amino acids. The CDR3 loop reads CASSIRGLVISDEQFF. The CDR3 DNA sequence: TGTGCCAGCAGCATCCGGGGACTAGTAATCTCGGATGAGCAGTTCTTC.

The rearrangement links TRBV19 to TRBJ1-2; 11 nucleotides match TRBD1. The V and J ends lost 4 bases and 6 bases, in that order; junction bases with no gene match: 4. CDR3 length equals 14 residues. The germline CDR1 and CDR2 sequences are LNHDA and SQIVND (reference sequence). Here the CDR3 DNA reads TGTGCCAGTAGTACTGGACAGGGGGCAGATGGCTACACCTTC. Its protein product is CASSTGQGADGYTF.

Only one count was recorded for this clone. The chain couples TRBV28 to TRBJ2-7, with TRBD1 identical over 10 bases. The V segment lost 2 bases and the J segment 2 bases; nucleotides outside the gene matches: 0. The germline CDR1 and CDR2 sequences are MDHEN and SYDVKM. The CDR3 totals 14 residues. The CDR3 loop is CASSLGTGAYEQYF. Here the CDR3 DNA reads TGTGCCAGCAGTTTAGGGACAGGGGCCTACGAGCAGTACTTC.

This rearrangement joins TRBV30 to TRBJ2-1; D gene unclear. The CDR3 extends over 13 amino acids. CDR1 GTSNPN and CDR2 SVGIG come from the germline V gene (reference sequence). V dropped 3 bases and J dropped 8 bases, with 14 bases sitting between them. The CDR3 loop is CAWSPSRWHEQFF. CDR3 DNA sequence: TGTGCCTGGAGCCCTTCTAGGTGGCATGAGCAGTTCTTC.

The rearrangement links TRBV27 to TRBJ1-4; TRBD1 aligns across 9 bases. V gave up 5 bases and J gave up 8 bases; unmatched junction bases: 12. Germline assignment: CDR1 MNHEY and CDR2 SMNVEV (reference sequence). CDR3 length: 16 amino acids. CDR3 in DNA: TGTGCCAGCAGTCCTGTATTCGGGACAGGGATGGAAAAACTGTTTTTT. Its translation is CASSPVFGTGMEKLFF.

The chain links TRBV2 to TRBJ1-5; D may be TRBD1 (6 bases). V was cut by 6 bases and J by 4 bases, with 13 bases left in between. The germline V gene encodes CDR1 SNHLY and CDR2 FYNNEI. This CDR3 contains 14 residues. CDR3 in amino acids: CASSLGQYNQPQHF. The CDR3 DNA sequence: TGTGCCAGCAGCTTAGGACAGTATAATCAGCCCCAGCATTTT.

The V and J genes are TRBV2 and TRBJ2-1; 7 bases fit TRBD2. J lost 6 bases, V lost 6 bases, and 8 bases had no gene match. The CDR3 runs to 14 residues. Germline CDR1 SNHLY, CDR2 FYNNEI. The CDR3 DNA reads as TGTGCCAGCAGGGGGGGACTACCAAGCAATGAGCAGTTCTTC. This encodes CASRGGLPSNEQFF.

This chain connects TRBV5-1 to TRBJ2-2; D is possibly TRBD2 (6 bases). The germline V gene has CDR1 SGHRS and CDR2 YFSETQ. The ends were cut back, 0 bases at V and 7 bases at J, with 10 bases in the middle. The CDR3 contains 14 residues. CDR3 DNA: TGCGCCAGCAGCTTGGCTAGCGATGGCGGGGAGCTGTTTTTT. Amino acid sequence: CASSLASDGGELFF.

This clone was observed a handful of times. Here the CDR3 reads CASSLTGAFDEQYF. CDR3 bases: TGTGCCAGCAGCTTGACAGGGGCCTTCGACGAGCAGTACTTC. The chain has TRBV5-4 and TRBJ2-7, with 7 bases matching TRBD1. The CDR3 has 14 residues. After removal of 1 base from V and 5 bases from J, the junction contained 6 bases not matched to a gene. Germline assignment: CDR1 SGHNT and CDR2 YYREEE (reference sequence).